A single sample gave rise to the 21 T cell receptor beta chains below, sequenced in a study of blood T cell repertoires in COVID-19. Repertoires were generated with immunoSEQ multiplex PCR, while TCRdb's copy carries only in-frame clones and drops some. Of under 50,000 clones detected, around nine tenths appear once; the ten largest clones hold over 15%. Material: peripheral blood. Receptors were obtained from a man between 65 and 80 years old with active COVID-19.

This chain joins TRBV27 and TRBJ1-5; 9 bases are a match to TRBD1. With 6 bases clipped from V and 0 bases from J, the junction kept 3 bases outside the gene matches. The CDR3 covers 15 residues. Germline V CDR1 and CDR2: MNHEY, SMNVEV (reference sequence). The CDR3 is CASSWDRDSNQPQHF. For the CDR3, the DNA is TGTGCCAGCAGCTGGGACAGGGATAGCAATCAGCCCCAGCATTTT.

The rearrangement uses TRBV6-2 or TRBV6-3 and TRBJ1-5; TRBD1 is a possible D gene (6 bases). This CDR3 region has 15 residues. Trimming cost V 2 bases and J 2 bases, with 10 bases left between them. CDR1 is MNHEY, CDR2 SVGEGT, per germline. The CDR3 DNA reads TGTGCCAGCAGTTACGTGTGGACAGGCAATCAGCCCCAGCATTTT. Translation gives CASSYVWTGNQPQHF.

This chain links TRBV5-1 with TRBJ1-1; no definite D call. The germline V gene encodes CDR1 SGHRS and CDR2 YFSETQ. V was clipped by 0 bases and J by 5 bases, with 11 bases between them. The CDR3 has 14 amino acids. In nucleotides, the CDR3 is TGCGCCAGCAGCTTGGGGGCGGGAAGGACTGAAGCTTTCTTT. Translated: CASSLGAGRTEAFF.

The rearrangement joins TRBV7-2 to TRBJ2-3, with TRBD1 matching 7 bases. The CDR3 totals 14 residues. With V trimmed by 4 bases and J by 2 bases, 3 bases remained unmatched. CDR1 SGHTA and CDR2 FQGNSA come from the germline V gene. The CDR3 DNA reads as TGTGCCAGCAGCTGGGACAGATTCACAGATACGCAGTATTTT. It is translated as CASSWDRFTDTQYF.

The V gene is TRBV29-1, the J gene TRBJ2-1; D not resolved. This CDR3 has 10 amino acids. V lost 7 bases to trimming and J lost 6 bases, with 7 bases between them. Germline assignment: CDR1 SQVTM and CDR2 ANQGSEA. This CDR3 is CSGAGNEQFF. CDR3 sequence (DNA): TGCAGCGGGGCCGGCAATGAGCAGTTCTTC.

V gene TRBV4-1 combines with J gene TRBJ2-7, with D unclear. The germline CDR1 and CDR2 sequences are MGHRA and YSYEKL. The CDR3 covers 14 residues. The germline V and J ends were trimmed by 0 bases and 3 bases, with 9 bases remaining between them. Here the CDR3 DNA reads TGCGCCAGCAGCCAAGACCCCCCTCTCTACGAGCAGTACTTC. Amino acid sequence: CASSQDPPLYEQYF.

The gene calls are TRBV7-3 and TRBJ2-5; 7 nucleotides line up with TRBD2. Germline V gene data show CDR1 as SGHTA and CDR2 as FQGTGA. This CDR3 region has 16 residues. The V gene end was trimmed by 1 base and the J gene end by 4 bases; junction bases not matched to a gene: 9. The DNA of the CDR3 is TGTGCCAGCAGCTTAATAGGACTAGGGGTGGCAGAGACCCAGTACTTC. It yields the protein CASSLIGLGVAETQYF.

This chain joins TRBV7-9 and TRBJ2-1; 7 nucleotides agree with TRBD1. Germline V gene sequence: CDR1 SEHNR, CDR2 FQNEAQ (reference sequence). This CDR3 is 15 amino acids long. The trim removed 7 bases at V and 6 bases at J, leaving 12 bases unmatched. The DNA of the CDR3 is TGTGCCAGCACCGCCGGGACAGCTTTTACCAATGAGCAGTTCTTC. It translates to CASTAGTAFTNEQFF.

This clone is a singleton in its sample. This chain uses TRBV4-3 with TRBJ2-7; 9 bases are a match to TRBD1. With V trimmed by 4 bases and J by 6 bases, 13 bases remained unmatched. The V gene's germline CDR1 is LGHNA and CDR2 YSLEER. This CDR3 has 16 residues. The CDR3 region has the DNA TGCGCCAGCAGCCCCCGCGCGGGACAGGGTTATTTCGAGCAGTACTTC. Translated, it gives CASSPRAGQGYFEQYF.

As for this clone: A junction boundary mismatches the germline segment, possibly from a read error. The CDR3 bases are TGTGCTAGCAGCCCGGGACAGGGATGGTCGGGCACAGATACGCAGTATTTT. This gives the protein CASSPGQGWSGTDTQYF. The chain couples TRBV7-7 to TRBJ2-3; 9 bases line up with TRBD1. The CDR3 is made up of 17 amino acids. Germline V gene sequence: CDR1 SSHAT, CDR2 FNYEAQ (reference sequence).

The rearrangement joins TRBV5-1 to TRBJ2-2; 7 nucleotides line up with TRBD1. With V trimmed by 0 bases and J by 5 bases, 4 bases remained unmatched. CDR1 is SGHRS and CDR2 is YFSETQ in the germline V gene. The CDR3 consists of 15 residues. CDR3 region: CASSLGGGETGELFF. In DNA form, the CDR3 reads TGCGCCAGCAGCTTGGGAGGGGGCGAGACCGGGGAGCTGTTTTTT. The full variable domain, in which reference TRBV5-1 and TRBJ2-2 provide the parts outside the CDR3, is KAGVTQTPRYLIKTRGQQVTLSCSPISGHRSVSWYQQTPGQGLQFLFEYFSETQRNKGNFPGRFSGRQFSNSRSEMNVSTLELGDSALYLCASSLGGGETGELFFGEGSRLTVL.

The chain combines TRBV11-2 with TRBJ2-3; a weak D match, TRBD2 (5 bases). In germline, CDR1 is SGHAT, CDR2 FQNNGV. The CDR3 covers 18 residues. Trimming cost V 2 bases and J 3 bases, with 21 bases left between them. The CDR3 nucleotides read TGTGCCAGCAGCTTAAAGGTGGGAGAATGGAGAGTTACAGATACGCAGTATTTT. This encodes CASSLKVGEWRVTDTQYF.

The CDR3 here is CASSAGQGRKLFF. The CDR3 coding sequence is TGTGCCAGCAGCGCTGGACAGGGGAGAAAACTGTTTTTT. The genes are TRBV28 and TRBJ1-4; 9 bases map to TRBD1. CDR3 length: 13 residues. The V gene's germline CDR1 is MDHEN and CDR2 SYDVKM. J gave up 10 bases and V 6 bases, and 6 bases lay outside the gene matches.

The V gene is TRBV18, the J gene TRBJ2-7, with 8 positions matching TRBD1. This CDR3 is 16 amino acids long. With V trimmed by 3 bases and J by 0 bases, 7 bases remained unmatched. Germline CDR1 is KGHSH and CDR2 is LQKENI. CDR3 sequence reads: CASSPPRQGASYEQYF. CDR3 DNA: TGTGCCAGCTCACCCCCTAGGCAGGGGGCCTCCTACGAGCAGTACTTC.

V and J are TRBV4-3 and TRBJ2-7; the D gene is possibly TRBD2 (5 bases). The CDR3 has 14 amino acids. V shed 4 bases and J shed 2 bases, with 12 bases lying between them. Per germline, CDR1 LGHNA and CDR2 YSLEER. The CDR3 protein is CASSPEVHTYEQYF. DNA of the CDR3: TGCGCCAGCAGCCCGGAGGTGCACACCTACGAGCAGTACTTC.

CDR3 bases: TGCAGCTGTCACTTCCCCTACACAGATACGCAGTATTTT. Translated, it gives CSCHFPYTDTQYF. The rearrangement uses TRBV29-1 and TRBJ2-3; D unclear. Germline-derived CDR1 and CDR2 are SQVTM and ANQGSEA. Trimming shortened V by 8 bases and J by 2 bases, and 14 bases separated the two germline ends. The CDR3 has 13 residues.

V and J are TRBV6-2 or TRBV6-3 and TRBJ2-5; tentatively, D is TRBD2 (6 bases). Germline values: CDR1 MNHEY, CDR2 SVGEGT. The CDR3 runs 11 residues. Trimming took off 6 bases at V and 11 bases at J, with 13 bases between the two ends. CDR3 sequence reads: CASSQLEGQYF. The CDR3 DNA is TGTGCCAGCAGCCAGCTGGAGGGGCAGTACTTC.

The CDR3 sequence is CSVLRDRADTEAFF. DNA for the CDR3: TGCAGCGTTCTGCGTGACAGGGCCGACACTGAAGCTTTCTTT. This sequence joins TRBV29-1 and TRBJ1-1, with 7 bases identical to TRBD1. CDR1 SQVTM and CDR2 ANQGSEA come from the germline V gene. The CDR3 runs to 14 residues. With V trimmed by 5 bases and J by 3 bases, 9 bases remained unmatched.

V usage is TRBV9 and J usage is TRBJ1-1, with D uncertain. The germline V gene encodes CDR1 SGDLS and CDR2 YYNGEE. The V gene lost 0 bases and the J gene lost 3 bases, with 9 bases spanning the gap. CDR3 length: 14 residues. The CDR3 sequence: CASSVARRDTEAFF. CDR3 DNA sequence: TGTGCCAGCAGCGTAGCTAGGAGGGACACTGAAGCTTTCTTT. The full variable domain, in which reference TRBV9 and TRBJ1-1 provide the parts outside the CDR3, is DSGVTQTPKHLITATGQRVTLRCSPRSGDLSVYWYQQSLDQGLQFLIQYYNGEERAKGNILERFSAQQFPDLHSELNLSSLELGDSALYFCASSVARRDTEAFFGQGTRLTVV.

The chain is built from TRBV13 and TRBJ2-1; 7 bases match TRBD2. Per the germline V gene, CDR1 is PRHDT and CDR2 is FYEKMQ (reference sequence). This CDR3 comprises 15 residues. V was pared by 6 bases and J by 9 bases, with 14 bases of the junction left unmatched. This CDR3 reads CASSPPRGGKGEQFF. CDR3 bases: TGTGCCAGCAGTCCTCCTCGGGGAGGGAAGGGTGAGCAGTTCTTC.

The CDR3 DNA sequence: TGTGCCAGCAGCAGGGACTATATGGAGACCCAGTACTTC. Amino acids: CASSRDYMETQYF. The V and J genes are TRBV14 and TRBJ2-5, with TRBD2 matching 7 bases. V lost 5 bases, J lost 5 bases, and 5 bases stayed unmatched. The length of the CDR3 is 13 residues. Germline V CDR1 and CDR2: SGHDN, FVKESK.